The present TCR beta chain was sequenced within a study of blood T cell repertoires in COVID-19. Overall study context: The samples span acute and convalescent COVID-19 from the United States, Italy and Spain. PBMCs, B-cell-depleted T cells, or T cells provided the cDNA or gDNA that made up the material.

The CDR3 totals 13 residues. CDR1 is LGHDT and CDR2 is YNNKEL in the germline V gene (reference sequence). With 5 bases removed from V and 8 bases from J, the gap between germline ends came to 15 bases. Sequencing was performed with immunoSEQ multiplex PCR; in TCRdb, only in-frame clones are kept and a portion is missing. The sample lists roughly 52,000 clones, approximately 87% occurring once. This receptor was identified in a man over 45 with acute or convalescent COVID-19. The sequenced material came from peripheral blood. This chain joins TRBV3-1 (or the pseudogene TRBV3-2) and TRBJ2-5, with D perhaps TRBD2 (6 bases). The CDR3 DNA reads TGTGCCAGCAGCTCGCCGGGGACTGGTACCCAGTACTTC. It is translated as CASSSPGTGTQYF.